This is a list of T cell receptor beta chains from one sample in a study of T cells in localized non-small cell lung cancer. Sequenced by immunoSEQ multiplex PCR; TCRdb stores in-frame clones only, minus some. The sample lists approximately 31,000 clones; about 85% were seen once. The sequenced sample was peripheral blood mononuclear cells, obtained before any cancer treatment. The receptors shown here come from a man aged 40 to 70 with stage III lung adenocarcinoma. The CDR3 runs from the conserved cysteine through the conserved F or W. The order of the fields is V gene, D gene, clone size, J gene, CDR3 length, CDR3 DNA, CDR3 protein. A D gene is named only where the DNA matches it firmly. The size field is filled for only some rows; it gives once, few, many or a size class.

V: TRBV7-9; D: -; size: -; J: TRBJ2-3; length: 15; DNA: TGTGCCAGCAGCCCCGACAGAGAATTCACAGATACGCAGTATTTT; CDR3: CASSPDREFTDTQYF
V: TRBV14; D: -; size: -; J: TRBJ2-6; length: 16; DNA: TGTGCCAGCAGCCAAGAGCGGGGCTCTGGGGCCAACGTCCTGACTTTC; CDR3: CASSQERGSGANVLTF
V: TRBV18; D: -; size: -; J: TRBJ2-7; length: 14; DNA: TGTGCCAGCTCACCGCGGGACAGATTCTACGAGCAGTACTTC; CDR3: CASSPRDRFYEQYF
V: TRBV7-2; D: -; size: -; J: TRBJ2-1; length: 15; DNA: TGTGCCAGCAGCGGGACCTTAAGCTCCTACAATGAGCAGTTCTTC; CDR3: CASSGTLSSYNEQFF
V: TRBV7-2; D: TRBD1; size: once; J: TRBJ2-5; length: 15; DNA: TGTGCCAGCAGCCCTGGGACAGATGGCTGGGAGACCCAGTACTTC; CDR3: CASSPGTDGWETQYF
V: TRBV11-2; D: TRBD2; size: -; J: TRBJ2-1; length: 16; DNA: TGTGCCAGCAGCCGAGGGCTAGCGGGGAAAGGAGATGAGCAGTTCTTC; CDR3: CASSRGLAGKGDEQFF
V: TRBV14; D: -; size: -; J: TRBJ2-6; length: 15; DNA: TGTGCCAGCAGCCAGTCGCGCTCTGGGGCCAACGTCCTGACTTTC; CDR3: CASSQSRSGANVLTF
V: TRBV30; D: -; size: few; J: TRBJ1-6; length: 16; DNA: TGTGCCTGGGCAATCGGCGGGGCTCTAGCGCGATCACCCCTCCACTTT; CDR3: CAWAIGGALARSPLHF
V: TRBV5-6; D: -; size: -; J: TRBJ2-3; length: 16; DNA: TGTGCCACTACCCTTGGGGCGGCTTCCAGCACAGATACGCAGTATTTT; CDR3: CATTLGAASSTDTQYF
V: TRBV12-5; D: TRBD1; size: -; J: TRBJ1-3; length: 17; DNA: TGTGCTAGTGGTTTGGGACAGGGGAGTCATTCTGGAAACACCATATATTTT; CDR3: CASGLGQGSHSGNTIYF
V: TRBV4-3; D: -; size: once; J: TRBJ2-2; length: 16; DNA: TGCGCCAGCAGCCAAGATGGTTTCGAGAACACCGGGGAGCTGTTTTTT; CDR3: CASSQDGFENTGELFF
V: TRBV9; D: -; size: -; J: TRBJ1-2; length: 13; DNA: TGTGCCAGCAGCGTAGTATCAGGCTATGGCTACACCTTC; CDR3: CASSVVSGYGYTF
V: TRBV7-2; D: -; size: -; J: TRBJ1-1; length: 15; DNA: TGTGCCAGCAGCTTAGACGGTACAGGAATTACTAAAGCTTTCTTT; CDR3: CASSLDGTGITKAFF
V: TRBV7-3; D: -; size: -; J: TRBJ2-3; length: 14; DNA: TGTGCCAGCAGCTGGGCGGGGAGCACAGATACGCAGTATTTT; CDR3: CASSWAGSTDTQYF
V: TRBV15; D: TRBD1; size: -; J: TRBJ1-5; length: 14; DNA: TGTGCCACCAGGCCAGGGGGGACGGTCCAGCCCCAGCATTTT; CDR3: CATRPGGTVQPQHF
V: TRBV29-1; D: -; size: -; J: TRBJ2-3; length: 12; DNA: TGCAGCGCATCAGTCGGGGGCACCCCGCAGTATTTT; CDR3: CSASVGGTPQYF
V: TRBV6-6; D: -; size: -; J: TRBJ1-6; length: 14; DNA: TGTGCCAGCAGCCAAGGGACTCCTAATTCACCCCTCCACTTT; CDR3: CASSQGTPNSPLHF
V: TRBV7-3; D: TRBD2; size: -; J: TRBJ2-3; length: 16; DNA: TGTGCCAGCAGCTTACTAACTAGCGGGGGCACAGATACGCAGTATTTT; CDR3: CASSLLTSGGTDTQYF
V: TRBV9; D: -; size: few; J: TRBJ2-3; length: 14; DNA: TGTGCCAGCAGCGTAGGGAATAGCCCAGATACGCAGTATTTT; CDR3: CASSVGNSPDTQYF
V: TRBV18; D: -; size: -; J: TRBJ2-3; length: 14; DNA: TGTGCCAGCTCACCACCGTGGGCTACTCCTACGCAGTATTTT; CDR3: CASSPPWATPTQYF
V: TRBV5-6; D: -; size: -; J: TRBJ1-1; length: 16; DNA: TGTGCCAGCAGCTTGAGGCGCGGGGCGGGGAACACTGAAGCTTTCTTT; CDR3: CASSLRRGAGNTEAFF
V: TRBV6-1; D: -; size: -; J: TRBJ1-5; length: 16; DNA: TGTGCCAGCAGTGAAAGGTTGGGGGGTGGCAATCAGCCCCAGCATTTT; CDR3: CASSERLGGGNQPQHF
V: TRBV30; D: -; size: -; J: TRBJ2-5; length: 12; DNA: TGTGCCTGGAGTGGTGGCGGGGAGACCCAGTACTTC; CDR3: CAWSGGGETQYF
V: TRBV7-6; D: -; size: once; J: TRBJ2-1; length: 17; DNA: TGTGCCAGCAGCTTACACACAGGGAAGAGTTCCTACAATGAGCAGTTCTTC; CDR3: CASSLHTGKSSYNEQFF
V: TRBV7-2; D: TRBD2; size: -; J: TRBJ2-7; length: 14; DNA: TGTGCCAGCAGCACGGGGGGGCCGGTCTACGAGCAGTACTTC; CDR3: CASSTGGPVYEQYF
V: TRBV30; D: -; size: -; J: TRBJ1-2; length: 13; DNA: TGTGCCTGGAGTGTAGTGGGGGGCTATGGCTACACCTTC; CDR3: CAWSVVGGYGYTF
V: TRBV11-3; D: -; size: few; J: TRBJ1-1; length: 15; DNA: TGTGCCAGCAGCCGCGACGGGGGGCTTCACACTGAAGCTTTCTTT; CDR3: CASSRDGGLHTEAFF
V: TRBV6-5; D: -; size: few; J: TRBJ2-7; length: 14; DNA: TGTGCCAGCAGCGGGGGGCCATCTCGCTACGAGCAGTACTTC; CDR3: CASSGGPSRYEQYF
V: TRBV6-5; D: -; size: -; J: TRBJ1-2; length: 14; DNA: TGTGCCAGCAGCCACAGGTTTGGGTCCGGTGGCTACACCTTC; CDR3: CASSHRFGSGGYTF
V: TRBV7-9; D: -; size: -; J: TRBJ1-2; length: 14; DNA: TGTGCCAGCAGCTTCAACTCGGGGACGGGGGGCTACACCTTC; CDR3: CASSFNSGTGGYTF
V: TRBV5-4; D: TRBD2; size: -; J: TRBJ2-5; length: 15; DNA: TGTGCCAGCAGCGGGGGACTAGCGGGGAAAGAGACCCAGTACTTC; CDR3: CASSGGLAGKETQYF
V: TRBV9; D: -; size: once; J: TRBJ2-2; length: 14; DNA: TGTGCCAGCAGCGTAGAAGCTTACACCGGGGAGCTGTTTTTT; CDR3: CASSVEAYTGELFF
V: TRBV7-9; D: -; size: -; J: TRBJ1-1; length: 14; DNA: TGTGCCAGCGGAGTGGGGGGCGCCGTCCCTGAAGCTTTCTTT; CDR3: CASGVGGAVPEAFF
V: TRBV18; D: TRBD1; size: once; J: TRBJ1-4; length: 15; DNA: TGTGCCAGCTCACCATCCGACAGGGGAATTGAAAAACTGTTTTTT; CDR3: CASSPSDRGIEKLFF
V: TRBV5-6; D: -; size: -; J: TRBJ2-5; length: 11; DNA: TGTGCCAGCAGCTTGGCAGAGACCCAGTACTTC; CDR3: CASSLAETQYF
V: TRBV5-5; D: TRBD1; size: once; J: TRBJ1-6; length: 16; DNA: TGTGCCAGCAGCTTCCCCTGGACAGGGGATAATTCACCCCTCCACTTT; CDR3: CASSFPWTGDNSPLHF
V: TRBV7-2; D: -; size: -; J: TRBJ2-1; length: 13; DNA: TGTGCCAGCATCCAGAACTCCTACAATGAGCAGTTCTTC; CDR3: CASIQNSYNEQFF
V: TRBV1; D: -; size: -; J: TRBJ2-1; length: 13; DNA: TGCACCAGCAGCTGGACTAGCGGGAATGAGCAGTTCTTC; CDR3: CTSSWTSGNEQFF
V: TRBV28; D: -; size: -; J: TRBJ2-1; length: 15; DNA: TGTGCCAGCAGCCCGACCCGCGGGTCGCCCAATGAGCAGTTCTTC; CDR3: CASSPTRGSPNEQFF
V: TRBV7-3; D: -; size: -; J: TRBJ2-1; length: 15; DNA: TGTGCCAGCAGCTTAAATAGCGGTTCCTACAATGAGCAGTTCTTC; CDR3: CASSLNSGSYNEQFF
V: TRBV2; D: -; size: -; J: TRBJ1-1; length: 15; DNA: TGTGCCAGTCTGGATTTGGGGCTAATGAACACTGAAGCTTTCTTT; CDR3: CASLDLGLMNTEAFF
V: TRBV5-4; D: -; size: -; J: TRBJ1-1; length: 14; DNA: TGTGCCAGCAGCTTGGTTGCAGGGGTTGGTGAAGCTTTCTTT; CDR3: CASSLVAGVGEAFF
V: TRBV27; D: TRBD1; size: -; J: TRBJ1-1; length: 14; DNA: TGTGCCAGCAGTTACAGGGGATTGAACACTGAAGCTTTCTTT; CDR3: CASSYRGLNTEAFF
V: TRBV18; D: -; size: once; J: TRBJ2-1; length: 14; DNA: TGTGCCAGCTCACCAAGGGTTAGGGCTAACGAGCAGTTCTTC; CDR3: CASSPRVRANEQFF
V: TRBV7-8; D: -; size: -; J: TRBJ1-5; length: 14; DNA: TGTGCCAGCAGCACAAGTGCCGGGGGTCAGCCCCAGCATTTT; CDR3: CASSTSAGGQPQHF